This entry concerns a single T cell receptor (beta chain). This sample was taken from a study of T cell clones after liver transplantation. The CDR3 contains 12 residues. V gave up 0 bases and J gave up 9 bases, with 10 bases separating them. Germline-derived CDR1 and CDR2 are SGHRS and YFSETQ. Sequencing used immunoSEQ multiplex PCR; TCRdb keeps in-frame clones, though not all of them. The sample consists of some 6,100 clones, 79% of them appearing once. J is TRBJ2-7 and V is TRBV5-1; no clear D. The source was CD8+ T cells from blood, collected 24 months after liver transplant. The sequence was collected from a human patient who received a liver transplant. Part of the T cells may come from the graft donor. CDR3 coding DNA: TGCGCCAGCAGCTTGGCCATGTCCACGCAGTACTTC. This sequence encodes CASSLAMSTQYF. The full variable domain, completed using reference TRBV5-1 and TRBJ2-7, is KAGVTQTPRYLIKTRGQQVTLSCSPISGHRSVSWYQQTPGQGLQFLFEYFSETQRNKGNFPGRFSGRQFSNSRSEMNVSTLELGDSALYLCASSLAMSTQYFGPGTRLTVT.